One sample yielded the 28 T cell receptor beta chains listed below, sequenced in a study of blood T cell repertoires in COVID-19. Clones were read by immunoSEQ multiplex PCR, and TCRdb kept only the in-frame ones, dropping some. The sample has under 300,000 clones; 86% are singletons. Sequenced input: peripheral blood. These receptors were taken from a man between 60 and 75 years old with acute or convalescent COVID-19.

This chain links TRBV24-1 with TRBJ2-1; 10 bases are shared with TRBD2. The trim removed 5 bases at V and 1 base at J, leaving 7 bases unmatched. The CDR3 extends over 17 amino acids. Germline V lookup: CDR1 KGHDR, CDR2 SFDVKD. This CDR3 reads CATSVPTSGTSYNEQFF. CDR3 nucleotides: TGTGCCACCAGTGTCCCAACTAGCGGGACGTCCTACAATGAGCAGTTCTTC.

The chain employs TRBV29-1 and TRBJ2-7; 8 nucleotides agree with TRBD1. The CDR3 is made up of 14 amino acids. In germline, CDR1 is SQVTM, CDR2 ANQGSEA. Trimming took 6 bases from V and 0 from J; bases not matched to a gene: 7. The CDR3 bases are TGCAGCGTCCGGATGGACAGGGCCTCCTACGAGCAGTACTTC. Amino acid sequence: CSVRMDRASYEQYF.

The J gene is TRBJ1-1, the V gene TRBV2, with D possibly being TRBD1 (6 bases). Trimming pared 7 bases from V and 1 base from J, leaving 16 bases between. There are 15 residues in the CDR3. The germline V gene has CDR1 SNHLY and CDR2 FYNNEI. The CDR3 DNA sequence: TGTGCCAGCACTCCCCGACAGGCTACGAACACTGAAGCTTTCTTT. Translation: CASTPRQATNTEAFF.

This rearrangement joins TRBV5-1 to TRBJ2-7; tentatively, D is TRBD1 (6 bases). The CDR3 extends over 14 amino acids. Germline V CDR1 and CDR2: SGHRS, YFSETQ. The ends were cut back, 0 bases at V and 2 bases at J, with 9 bases in the middle. This chain's CDR3 is CASSLVGQTYEQYF. CDR3 DNA sequence: TGCGCCAGCAGCTTGGTCGGACAGACCTACGAGCAGTACTTC.

The sample holds a few counts of this clone. The chain uses TRBV28 and TRBJ2-7; 9 bases agree with TRBD2. This CDR3 contains 16 residues. The V gene end was trimmed by 4 bases and the J gene end by 5 bases; junction bases not matched to a gene: 12. From germline, CDR1 is MDHEN and CDR2 SYDVKM. CDR3: CASSSLWREGRDEQYF. CDR3 sequence (DNA): TGTGCCAGCAGTTCCCTTTGGCGGGAGGGCCGCGACGAGCAGTACTTC. Based on the CDR3 plus reference TRBV28 and TRBJ2-7, the full variable domain is DVKVTQSSRYLVKRTGEKVFLECVQDMDHENMFWYRQDPGLGLRLIYFSYDVKMKEKGDIPEGYSVSREKKERFSLILESASTNQTSMYLCASSSLWREGRDEQYFGPGTRLTVT.

The rearrangement uses TRBV7-8 and TRBJ1-4; TRBD1 aligns across 8 bases. With V trimmed by 5 bases and J by 1 base, 3 bases remained unmatched. Germline assignment: CDR1 SGHVS and CDR2 FQNEAQ. The CDR3 consists of 15 residues. The CDR3: CASSTDRGTNEKLFF. The CDR3, as DNA: TGTGCCAGCAGCACCGACAGGGGAACTAATGAAAAACTGTTTTTT.

This chain links TRBV5-1 with TRBJ1-1; D gene ambiguous. The CDR3 runs to 15 residues. V shed 1 base and J shed 1 base, with 11 bases lying between them. Germline CDR1 SGHRS, CDR2 YFSETQ. DNA of the CDR3: TGCGCCAGCAGCTTGAGTACAACCCCGAACACTGAAGCTTTCTTT. Amino acid sequence: CASSLSTTPNTEAFF.

The chain recombines TRBV7-2 with TRBJ1-2; TRBD1 matches at 8 bases. Germline lookup yields CDR1 SGHTA and CDR2 FQGNSA. The trim removed 5 bases at V and 8 bases at J, leaving 7 bases unmatched. The CDR3 spans 13 residues. The CDR3 here is CASSTDRVGGYTF. The DNA for the CDR3 is TGTGCCAGCAGCACGGACAGGGTAGGAGGCTACACCTTC.

This clone was detected a few times. The chain has TRBV6-5 and TRBJ2-3; 7 positions agree with TRBD2. CDR3 length: 15 residues. The J segment lost 0 bases and the V segment lost 6 bases, leaving 6 bases of the junction unmatched. The germline V gene encodes CDR1 MNHEY and CDR2 SVGAGI. The CDR3 spells CASSTGGTSTDTQYF. Written as DNA, the CDR3 is TGTGCCAGCAGCACGGGAGGCACTAGCACAGATACGCAGTATTTT.

This chain uses TRBV7-2 with TRBJ2-3, with 7 bases fitting TRBD2. CDR1 is SGHTA, CDR2 FQGNSA, per germline. After removal of 0 bases from V and 5 bases from J, the junction contained 2 bases not matched to a gene. The CDR3 consists of 14 residues. CDR3 DNA sequence: TGTGCCAGCAGCTTAGCGGGAGGGCAAGATACGCAGTATTTT. Translating it yields CASSLAGGQDTQYF.

The chain joins TRBV28 to TRBJ2-3; 7 nucleotides align to TRBD2. The CDR3 is 14 residues long. The V gene's germline CDR1 is MDHEN and CDR2 SYDVKM. V was clipped by 5 bases and J by 6 bases; unmatched bases: 8. CDR3 nucleotide sequence: TGTGCCAGCAGTCCCCTAGCGGTTTCGGATACGCAGTATTTT. It translates to CASSPLAVSDTQYF.

The chain carries TRBV29-1 and TRBJ1-2; D is unclear. CDR3 length: 12 residues. Germline values: CDR1 SQVTM, CDR2 ANQGSEA. V was trimmed by 7 bases and J by 8 bases, leaving 17 bases between them. The CDR3 loop reads CSARLTIGGYTF. CDR3 in DNA: TGCAGCGCCCGACTAACGATCGGGGGCTACACCTTC. The variable domain in full, with the rest retrieved from reference TRBV29-1 and TRBJ1-2, is SAVISQKPSRDICQRGTSLTIQCQVDSQVTMMFWYRQQPGQSLTLIATANQGSEATYESGFVIDKFPISRPNLTFSTLTVSNMSPEDSSIYLCSARLTIGGYTFGSGTRLTVV.

The chain employs TRBV28 and TRBJ2-7; maybe TRBD1 (6 bases). The V gene lost 10 bases and the J gene lost 3 bases, with 13 bases spanning the gap. The CDR3 totals 12 residues. Germline loops: CDR1 MDHEN, CDR2 SYDVKM. CDR3 amino acids: CATDDRRYEQYF. CDR3 in DNA: TGTGCCACCGACGACAGGCGCTACGAGCAGTACTTC.

The chain couples TRBV15 to TRBJ1-4, with TRBD1 matching over 10 bases. The CDR3 length is 16 residues. Trimming took 0 bases from V and 7 from J; bases not matched to a gene: 5. Germline lookup yields CDR1 LNHNV and CDR2 YYDKDF (reference sequence). CDR3 amino acids: CATSRDRGQGFEKLFF. The DNA of the CDR3 is TGTGCCACCAGCAGAGATCGGGGACAGGGGTTTGAAAAACTGTTTTTT. Using reference TRBV15 and TRBJ1-4 for the parts outside the CDR3, the full variable domain is DAMVIQNPRYQVTQFGKPVTLSCSQTLNHNVMYWYQQKSSQAPKLLFHYYDKDFNNEADTPDNFQSRRPNTSFCFLDIRSPGLGDTAMYLCATSRDRGQGFEKLFFGSGTQLSVL.

The V and J genes are TRBV28 and TRBJ1-4; the match to TRBD1 covers 7 bases. The CDR3 consists of 18 residues. Per germline, CDR1 MDHEN and CDR2 SYDVKM. Trimming cost V 3 bases and J 0 bases; bases outside gene matches: 10. CDR3 protein: CASSFVGEGQTTNEKLFF. The CDR3 nucleotides are TGTGCCAGCAGTTTTGTAGGAGAGGGACAGACAACTAATGAAAAACTGTTTTTT.

The gene calls are TRBV4-2 and TRBJ2-1; D is perhaps TRBD2 (6 bases). Trimming shortened V by 2 bases and J by 4 bases, and 15 bases separated the two germline ends. Per the germline V gene, CDR1 is LGHNA and CDR2 is YNFKEQ. The CDR3 is 16 residues long. CDR3: CASSQSATGVYNEQFF. CDR3 DNA: TGTGCCAGCAGCCAATCCGCCACGGGGGTGTACAATGAGCAGTTCTTC.

CDR3 DNA sequence: TGTGCCAGCAGTCCCCTGAGTCATACTAATGAAAAACTGTTTTTT. This sequence encodes CASSPLSHTNEKLFF. The chain uses TRBV6-5 and TRBJ1-4; no firm D call. Germline CDR1 MNHEY, CDR2 SVGAGI. The V and J ends lost 5 bases and 2 bases respectively, with 12 bases between them. The CDR3 spans 15 residues.

The chain has TRBV6-6 and TRBJ2-7; D gene uncertain. V gave up 5 bases and J gave up 2 bases, with 13 bases separating them. This CDR3 has 14 amino acids. CDR1 MNHNY and CDR2 SVGAGI come from the germline V gene (reference sequence). CDR3 region: CASSSLGGAYEQYF. In nucleotides, the CDR3 is TGTGCCAGCAGTAGTCTAGGCGGCGCCTACGAGCAGTACTTC.

This chain links TRBV18 with TRBJ1-5; TRBD1 matches 7 bases. V lost 2 bases and J lost 2; bases outside the gene matches: 0. The length of the CDR3 is 14 residues. Germline assignment: CDR1 KGHSH and CDR2 LQKENI. CDR3 loop: CASSPTGGNQPQHF. The CDR3 coding sequence is TGTGCCAGCTCACCAACAGGGGGCAATCAGCCCCAGCATTTT. Full variable domain (missing parts from reference TRBV18 and TRBJ1-5): NAGVMQNPRHLVRRRGQEARLRCSPMKGHSHVYWYRQLPEEGLKFMVYLQKENIIDESGMPKERFSAEFPKEGPSILRIQQVVRGDSAAYFCASSPTGGNQPQHFGDGTRLSIL.

The chain links TRBV29-1 to TRBJ2-1, with 12 nucleotides matching TRBD2. Unmatched junction bases numbered 8, after V lost 5 bases and J lost 6 bases. The CDR3 has 15 amino acids. CDR1 is SQVTM, CDR2 ANQGSEA, per germline. The CDR3 DNA follows: TGCAGCGTTCTTCTAGCGGGAGGGCCGAGCAATGAGCAGTTCTTC. Amino acids: CSVLLAGGPSNEQFF.

The V gene is TRBV6-2 or TRBV6-3, the J gene TRBJ1-5; 9 positions match TRBD1. The CDR3 is 18 residues long. The germline gives CDR1 MNHEY, CDR2 SVGEGT. Trimming at V came to 2 bases and at J to 0 bases, leaving 8 bases not matched to a gene. The CDR3 is CASSYGDRDLYSNQPQHF. The CDR3 region has the DNA TGTGCCAGCAGTTACGGGGACAGGGACCTATATAGCAATCAGCCCCAGCATTTT.

The chain couples TRBV28 to TRBJ1-1; TRBD1 is a possible D gene (5 bases). The CDR3 totals 14 residues. Trimming took off 0 bases at V and 5 bases at J, with 10 bases between the two ends. Germline-derived CDR1 and CDR2 are MDHEN and SYDVKM. CDR3 bases: TGTGCCAGCAGTTTATGGGGGTCAGGGACTGAAGCTTTCTTT. Translated: CASSLWGSGTEAFF.

V and J are TRBV9 and TRBJ1-2, with TRBD1 as a possible D gene (5 bases). V was cut by 0 bases and J by 8 bases, with 17 bases left in between. The CDR3 contains 15 residues. Germline lookup yields CDR1 SGDLS and CDR2 YYNGEE. CDR3 coding DNA: TGTGCCAGCAGCGTAGTCTTGGGGCAGGGAGGCGGCTACACCTTC. As protein: CASSVVLGQGGGYTF.

The chain is built from TRBV6-6 and TRBJ2-2, with 10 bases lining up with TRBD1. This CDR3 region has 15 residues. Unmatched junction bases numbered 1, after V lost 5 bases and J lost 1 base. The germline gives CDR1 MNHNY, CDR2 SVGAGI (reference sequence). This CDR3 reads CASSRDRGNTGELFF. DNA for the CDR3: TGTGCCAGCAGTCGGGACAGGGGGAACACCGGGGAGCTGTTTTTT.

The table lists this clone with a count of one. This chain uses TRBV15 with TRBJ2-5; a weak D match, TRBD1 (6 bases). There are 15 residues in the CDR3. Trimming removed 1 base from V and 2 bases from J, with 11 bases in between. CDR1 and CDR2 (germline): LNHNV, YYDKDF (reference sequence). The CDR3 coding sequence is TGTGCCACCAGCAGAGTATACGGACAGCAAGAGACCCAGTACTTC. It is translated as CATSRVYGQQETQYF.

The chain employs TRBV4-3 and TRBJ1-1; 7 nucleotides agree with TRBD1. The CDR3 extends over 13 amino acids. Unmatched junction bases numbered 2, after V lost 0 bases and J lost 7 bases. The germline V gene has CDR1 LGHNA and CDR2 YSLEER. CDR3 residues: CASSQDGTVEAFF. CDR3 in DNA: TGCGCCAGCAGCCAAGACGGGACAGTTGAAGCTTTCTTT.

This sequence joins TRBV18 and TRBJ1-3; D gene unclear. CDR1 is KGHSH and CDR2 is LQKENI in the germline V gene. The CDR3 is 16 residues long. Trimming pared 3 bases from V and 2 bases from J, leaving 14 bases between. DNA of the CDR3: TGTGCCAGCTCACCCGCGAGCGGGGAAGCTGGAAACACCATATATTTT. Residues: CASSPASGEAGNTIYF. The entire variable domain, with the rest obtained from reference TRBV18 and TRBJ1-3, is as follows: NAGVMQNPRHLVRRRGQEARLRCSPMKGHSHVYWYRQLPEEGLKFMVYLQKENIIDESGMPKERFSAEFPKEGPSILRIQQVVRGDSAAYFCASSPASGEAGNTIYFGEGSWLTVV.

V is TRBV6-6 and J is TRBJ1-6; 9 bases are a match to TRBD1. Germline V gene lookup returns CDR1 MNHNY and CDR2 SVGAGI (reference sequence). Trimming took 4 bases from V and 10 from J; bases not matched to a gene: 11. The CDR3 spans 16 residues. The CDR3 DNA reads as TGTGCCAGCAGTTCCTCCTCGACAGGGGGAGGATCACCCCTCCACTTT. Translated, it gives CASSSSSTGGGSPLHF.